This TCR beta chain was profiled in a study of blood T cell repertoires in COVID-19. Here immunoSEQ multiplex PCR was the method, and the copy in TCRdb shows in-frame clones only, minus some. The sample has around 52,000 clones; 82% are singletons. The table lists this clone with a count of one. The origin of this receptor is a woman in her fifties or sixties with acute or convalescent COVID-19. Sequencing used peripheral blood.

CDR3 bases: TGTGCCAGCGGGGATGGGGGCCACTATGGCTACACCTTC. Its protein is CASGDGGHYGYTF. The rearrangement links TRBV9 to TRBJ1-2, with D possibly matching TRBD1 (6 bases). The CDR3 runs to 13 residues. V lost 7 bases, J lost 3 bases, and 13 bases lay in between. Germline CDR1 reads SGDLS; CDR2 reads YYNGEE.